This T cell receptor (beta chain) was profiled in a study of blood T cell repertoires in COVID-19. Study context: Samples came from the United States, Italy and Spain, spanning acute and convalescent COVID-19. From T cells, B-cell-depleted T cells, or PBMCs came the material, which was cDNA or gDNA.

In the authors' methods: Amplification from reference gene primers served as the basis for estimated nucleated cell counts. Generated by immunoSEQ multiplex PCR, the TCRdb table keeps only in-frame clones and is missing some. That table is the source of V, J and clone size, and D and trimming were worked out from the DNA. The top ten clones hold 8.5% to 10% of a sample with roughly 59,000 clones, 70% to 85% of them seen once. Between the trimmed V and J ends, which lost 1 base and 4 bases, there was a span of 10 bases. The germline CDR1 and CDR2 sequences are LGHDT and YNNKEL (reference sequence). The CDR3 sequence is 14 residues long.

The J gene is TRBJ1-1, the V gene TRBV3-1 (or the pseudogene TRBV3-2); D is possibly TRBD1 (5 bases). Sequencing used peripheral blood. The receptor was isolated from a human donor in a cohort sampled during active COVID-19. The CDR3 DNA follows: TGTGCCAGCAGCCAAGGAGGACACGGCACTGAAGCTTTCTTT. This gives the protein CASSQGGHGTEAFF.